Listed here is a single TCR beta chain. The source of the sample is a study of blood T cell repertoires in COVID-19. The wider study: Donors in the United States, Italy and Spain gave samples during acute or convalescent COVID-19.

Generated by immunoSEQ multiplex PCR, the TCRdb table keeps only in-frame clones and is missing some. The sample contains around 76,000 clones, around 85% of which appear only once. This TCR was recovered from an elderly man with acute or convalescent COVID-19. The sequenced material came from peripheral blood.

CDR3 nucleotides: TGCGCCAGCAGCCCACTAGCGGGGGGCTTCCTCACCGGGGAGCTGTTTTTT. It translates to CASSPLAGGFLTGELFF. The chain has TRBV5-1 and TRBJ2-2; 12 bases line up with TRBD2. Germline-derived CDR1 and CDR2 are SGHRS and YFSETQ. This CDR3 is 17 amino acids long. J lost 4 bases, V lost 4 bases, and 8 bases had no gene match.